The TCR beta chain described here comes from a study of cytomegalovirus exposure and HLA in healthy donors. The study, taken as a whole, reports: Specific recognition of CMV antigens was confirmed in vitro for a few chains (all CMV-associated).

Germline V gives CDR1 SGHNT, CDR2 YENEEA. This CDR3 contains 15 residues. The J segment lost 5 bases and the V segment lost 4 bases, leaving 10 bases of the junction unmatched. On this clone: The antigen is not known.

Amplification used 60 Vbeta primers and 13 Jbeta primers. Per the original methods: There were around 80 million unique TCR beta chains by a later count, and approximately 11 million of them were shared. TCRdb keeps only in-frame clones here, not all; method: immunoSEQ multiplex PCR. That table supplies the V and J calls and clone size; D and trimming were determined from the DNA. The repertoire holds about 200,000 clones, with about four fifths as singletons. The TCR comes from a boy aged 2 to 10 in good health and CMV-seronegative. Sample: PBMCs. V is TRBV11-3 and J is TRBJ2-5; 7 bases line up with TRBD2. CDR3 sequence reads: CASSSKWDYSETQYF. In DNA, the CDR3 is TGTGCCAGCAGCTCTAAATGGGACTACTCGGAGACCCAGTACTTC.